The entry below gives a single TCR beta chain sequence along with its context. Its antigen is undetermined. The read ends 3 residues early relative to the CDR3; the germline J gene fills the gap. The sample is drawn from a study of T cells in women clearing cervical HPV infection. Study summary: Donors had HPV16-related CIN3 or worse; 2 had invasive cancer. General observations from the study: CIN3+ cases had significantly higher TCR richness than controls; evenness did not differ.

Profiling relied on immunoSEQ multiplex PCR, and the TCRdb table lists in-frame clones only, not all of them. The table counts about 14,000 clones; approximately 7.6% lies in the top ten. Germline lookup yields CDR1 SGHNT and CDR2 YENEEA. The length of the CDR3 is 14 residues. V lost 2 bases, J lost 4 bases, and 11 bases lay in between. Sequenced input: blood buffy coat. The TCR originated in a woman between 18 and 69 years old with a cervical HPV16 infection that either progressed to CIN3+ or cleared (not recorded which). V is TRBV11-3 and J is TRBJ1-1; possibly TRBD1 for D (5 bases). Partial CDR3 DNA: TGTGCCAGCAGCTTACAGTGGGGCGGCACTGAA. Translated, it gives CASSLQWGGTE. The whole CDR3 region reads CASSLQWGGTEAFF.